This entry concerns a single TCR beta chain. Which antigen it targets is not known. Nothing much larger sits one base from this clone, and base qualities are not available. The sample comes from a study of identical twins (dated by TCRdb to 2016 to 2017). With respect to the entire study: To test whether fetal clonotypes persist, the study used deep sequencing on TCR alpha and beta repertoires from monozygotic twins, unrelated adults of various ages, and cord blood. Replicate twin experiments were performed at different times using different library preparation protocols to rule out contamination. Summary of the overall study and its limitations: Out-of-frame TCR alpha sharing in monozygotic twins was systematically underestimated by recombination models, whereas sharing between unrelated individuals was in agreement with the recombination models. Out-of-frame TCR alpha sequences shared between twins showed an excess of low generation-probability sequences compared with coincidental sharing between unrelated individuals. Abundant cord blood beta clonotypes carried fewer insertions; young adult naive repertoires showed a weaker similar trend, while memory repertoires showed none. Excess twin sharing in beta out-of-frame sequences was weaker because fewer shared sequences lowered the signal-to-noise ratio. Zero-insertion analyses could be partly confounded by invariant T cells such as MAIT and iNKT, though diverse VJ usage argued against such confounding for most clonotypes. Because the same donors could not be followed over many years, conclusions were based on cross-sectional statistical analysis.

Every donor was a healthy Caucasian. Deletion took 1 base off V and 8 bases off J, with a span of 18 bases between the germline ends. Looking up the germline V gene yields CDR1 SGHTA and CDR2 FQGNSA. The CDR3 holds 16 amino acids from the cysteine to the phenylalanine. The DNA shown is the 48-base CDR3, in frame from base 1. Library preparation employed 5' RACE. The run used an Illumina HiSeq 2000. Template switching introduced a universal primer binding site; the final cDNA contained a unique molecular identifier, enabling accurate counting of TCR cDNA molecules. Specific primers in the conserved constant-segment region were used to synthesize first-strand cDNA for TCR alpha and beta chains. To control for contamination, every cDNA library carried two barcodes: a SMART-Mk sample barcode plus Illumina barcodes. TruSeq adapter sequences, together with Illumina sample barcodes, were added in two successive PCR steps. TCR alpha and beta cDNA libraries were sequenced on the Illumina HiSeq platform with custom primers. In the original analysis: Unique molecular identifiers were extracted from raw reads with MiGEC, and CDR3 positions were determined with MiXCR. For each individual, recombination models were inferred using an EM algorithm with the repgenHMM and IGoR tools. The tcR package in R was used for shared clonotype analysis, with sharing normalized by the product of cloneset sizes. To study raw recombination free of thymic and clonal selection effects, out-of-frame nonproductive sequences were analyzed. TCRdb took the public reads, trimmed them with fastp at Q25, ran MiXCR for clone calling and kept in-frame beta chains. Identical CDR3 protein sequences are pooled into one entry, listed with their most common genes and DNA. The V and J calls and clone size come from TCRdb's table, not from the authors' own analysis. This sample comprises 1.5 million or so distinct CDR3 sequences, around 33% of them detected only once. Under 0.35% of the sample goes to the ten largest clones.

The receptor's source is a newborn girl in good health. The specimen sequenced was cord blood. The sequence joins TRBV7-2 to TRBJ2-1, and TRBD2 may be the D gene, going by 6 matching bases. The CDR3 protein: CASSLDRWEWEDEQFF. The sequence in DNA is TGTGCCAGCAGCTTAGACCGGTGGGAGTGGGAGGATGAGCAGTTCTTC.